These 27 T cell receptor beta chains were all obtained from the same sample, sequenced in a study of technical replicates of blood from a handful of donors. Generated by immunoSEQ multiplex PCR, the TCRdb table keeps only in-frame clones and is missing some. The sample lists around 80,000 clones, more than 90% occurring once. The sample consisted of T cells isolated from PBMCs. Receptors were obtained from a human donor in good health.

The chain uses TRBV27 and TRBJ1-5; the match to TRBD1 covers 11 bases. Germline lookup yields CDR1 MNHEY and CDR2 SMNVEV (reference sequence). The trim removed 10 bases at V and 6 bases at J, leaving 8 bases unmatched. This CDR3 is built from 14 residues. As DNA, the CDR3 is TGTGCCACCATGGGACAGGGGGGCGGTCAGCCCCAGCATTTT. Protein product: CATMGQGGGQPQHF.

The V call is TRBV10-3, the J call TRBJ1-5, with D unclear. The CDR3 is 15 amino acids. The V end lost 0 bases, the J end lost 3 bases, and 9 bases lay between the germline ends. CDR1 ENHRY and CDR2 SYGVKD come from the germline V gene. CDR3 residues: CAISESEVLNQPQHF. The CDR3 bases are TGTGCCATCAGTGAGTCGGAGGTCCTCAATCAGCCCCAGCATTTT.

The chain recombines TRBV11-2 with TRBJ2-3; 14 bases line up with TRBD2. Germline V gives CDR1 SGHAT, CDR2 FQNNGV. The junction had 8 bases not matched to a gene; V was cut back by 0 bases and J by 6 bases. The CDR3 consists of 18 residues. DNA of the CDR3: TGTGCCAGCAGCTTAGAAGGACTAGCGGGGGGCCGGCGGGATACGCAGTATTTT. Residues: CASSLEGLAGGRRDTQYF.

V usage is TRBV6-5 and J usage is TRBJ2-7, with a possible D match to TRBD2 (5 bases). The CDR3 runs 14 residues. Germline V gene data show CDR1 as MNHEY and CDR2 as SVGAGI. V dropped 8 bases and J dropped 2 bases, with 16 bases sitting between them. Here the CDR3 DNA reads TGTGCCAGCGCACGGGGTCCGGGAACCTACGAGCAGTACTTC. Protein product: CASARGPGTYEQYF.

This rearrangement joins TRBV2 to TRBJ2-3, with D maybe TRBD2 (5 bases). CDR3 length equals 15 residues. CDR1 is SNHLY, CDR2 FYNNEI, per germline. The V end lost 7 bases, the J end lost 2 bases, and 16 bases lay between the germline ends. CDR3 loop: CASNRRFLNTDTQYF. The CDR3, as DNA: TGTGCCAGCAATAGGAGGTTCCTGAACACAGATACGCAGTATTTT.

The chain uses TRBV5-8 and TRBJ2-1; 8 positions match TRBD2. V shed 4 bases and J 4 bases; nucleotides not matched to a gene: 4. Germline V lookup: CDR1 SGHTS, CDR2 YDEGEE. The CDR3 runs to 14 residues. The CDR3 region is CASSTSGSYNEQFF. The CDR3 coding sequence is TGTGCCAGCAGCACTAGCGGATCGTACAATGAGCAGTTCTTC.

CDR3 nucleotides: TGCGCCAGCAGCCTAGGACTAGCGGGAGAATACGGGGAGCTGTTTTTT. Protein product: CASSLGLAGEYGELFF. V and J are TRBV5-1 and TRBJ2-2; 13 bases align to TRBD2. The junction had 7 bases not matched to a gene; V was cut back by 4 bases and J by 7 bases. Germline lookup yields CDR1 SGHRS and CDR2 YFSETQ. This CDR3 region has 16 residues.

This clone was recorded only once. This sequence joins TRBV28 and TRBJ1-2; tentative D call: TRBD1 (5 bases). The CDR3 loop spans 13 amino acids. Germline V gives CDR1 MDHEN, CDR2 SYDVKM. V was pared by 2 bases and J by 9 bases, with 13 bases between. CDR3 sequence reads: CASSLGGTRSYTF. CDR3 bases: TGTGCCAGCAGTTTAGGGGGGACTAGGAGCTACACCTTC.

J is TRBJ1-4 and V is TRBV10-1; no definite D call. This CDR3 is 13 amino acids long. Looked up from germline, CDR1 is WNHNN and CDR2 is SYGVQD (reference sequence). The V end was cut by 3 bases, the J end by 8 bases, with 10 bases between. The CDR3 nucleotides are TGCGCCAGCAGTGAACGGACGGGGGAAAAACTGTTTTTT. It is translated as CASSERTGEKLFF.

This clone turned up a few times. The chain couples TRBV2 to TRBJ1-1, with D perhaps matching TRBD1 (5 bases). Germline V gene data show CDR1 as SNHLY and CDR2 as FYNNEI. The CDR3 runs 16 residues. The ends were cut back, 2 bases at V and 3 bases at J, with 16 bases in the middle. CDR3: CASSESGVGSDTEAFF. DNA of the CDR3: TGTGCCAGCAGTGAATCGGGGGTGGGATCGGACACTGAAGCTTTCTTT.

The chain is built from TRBV4-1 and TRBJ1-2, with 11 bases that match TRBD1. The length of the CDR3 is 19 residues. Germline loops: CDR1 MGHRA, CDR2 YSYEKL. Germline trimming cut 0 bases from V and 8 bases from J; bases unmatched to any gene: 17. The CDR3 DNA sequence: TGCGCCAGCAGCCAAGAAGGACCTTTGGACAGGGGGCAAGGGGCGGGCTACACCTTC. It yields the protein CASSQEGPLDRGQGAGYTF.

The V and J genes are TRBV15 and TRBJ2-7; D not certain. Germline V CDR1 and CDR2: LNHNV, YYDKDF (reference sequence). The CDR3 has 15 residues. Trimming cost V 1 base and J 0 bases, with 10 bases left between them. In DNA form, the CDR3 reads TGTGCCACCAGCAGAGGCGGATCGAGCTCCTACGAGCAGTACTTC. Its protein product is CATSRGGSSSYEQYF.

The chain links TRBV5-1 to TRBJ2-1; 8 nucleotides agree with TRBD2. This CDR3 region has 15 residues. With 2 bases clipped from V and 3 bases from J, the junction kept 4 bases outside the gene matches. Germline CDR1 is SGHRS and CDR2 is YFSETQ. CDR3 nucleotides: TGCGCCAGCAGCTTAGTAGCGGGGCGCTACAATGAGCAGTTCTTC. Its translation: CASSLVAGRYNEQFF.

The chain uses TRBV5-4 and TRBJ2-1, with D perhaps TRBD1 (5 bases). Per germline, CDR1 SGHNT and CDR2 YYREEE (reference sequence). V lost 1 base, J lost 6 bases, and 8 bases lay in between. CDR3 length equals 13 residues. The chain's CDR3 is CASSLRGSNEQFF. The CDR3 DNA reads as TGTGCCAGCAGCTTGAGGGGTAGCAATGAGCAGTTCTTC.

The rearrangement uses TRBV28 and TRBJ2-3; 7 positions match TRBD2. This CDR3 has 15 residues. V was clipped by 6 bases and J by 4 bases; unmatched bases: 10. CDR1 MDHEN and CDR2 SYDVKM come from the germline V gene. CDR3 region: CASRSPGGSSDTQYF. The DNA of the CDR3 is TGTGCCAGCAGAAGTCCCGGCGGGAGTTCAGATACGCAGTATTTT.

J is TRBJ1-2 and V is TRBV28; 9 bases agree with TRBD1. This CDR3 is built from 15 residues. Trimming removed 5 bases from V and 4 bases from J; junction bases left unmatched: 8. Germline V gene sequence: CDR1 MDHEN, CDR2 SYDVKM. CDR3 protein: CASSTGTGITYGYTF. Written as DNA, the CDR3 is TGTGCCAGCAGTACCGGGACAGGGATCACCTATGGCTACACCTTC.

The chain recombines TRBV6-1 with TRBJ2-5, with a possible D match to TRBD2 (6 bases). V lost 4 bases to trimming and J lost 0 bases, with 6 bases between them. Germline CDR1 reads MNHNS; CDR2 reads SASEGT. The CDR3 sequence is 13 residues long. DNA for the CDR3: TGTGCCAGCAGTGCGGGGGACCAAGAGACCCAGTACTTC. Translating gives CASSAGDQETQYF.

This sequence joins TRBV21-1 and TRBJ2-1; TRBD1, the table's D call, was not compared with the DNA. TRBV21-1 is a known pseudogene. This CDR3 contains 20 residues. CDR3 nucleotide sequence: TGTGCCAGCAGCAAAGGGGTCCGGGACAGGGAATTAAAGAGAGTCAATGAGCAGTTCTTC. This codes for CASSKGVRDRELKRVNEQFF.

This chain uses TRBV27 with TRBJ2-2; D gene unclear. This CDR3 has 14 residues. V was clipped by 3 bases and J by 5 bases, with 10 bases between them. Germline CDR1 reads MNHEY; CDR2 reads SMNVEV (reference sequence). The CDR3 here is CASSFYPQTGELFF. The CDR3 DNA sequence: TGTGCCAGCAGTTTTTACCCTCAGACCGGGGAGCTGTTTTTT.

This rearrangement joins TRBV5-1 to TRBJ2-2; D possibly corresponds to TRBD1 (5 bases). V lost 2 bases and J lost 1, with 6 bases in between. This CDR3 spans 14 amino acids. Per germline, CDR1 SGHRS and CDR2 YFSETQ. CDR3 nucleotide sequence: TGCGCCAGCAGCTTCGGACAGAACACCGGGGAGCTGTTTTTT. As protein: CASSFGQNTGELFF. The full variable domain, completed using reference TRBV5-1 and TRBJ2-2, is KAGVTQTPRYLIKTRGQQVTLSCSPISGHRSVSWYQQTPGQGLQFLFEYFSETQRNKGNFPGRFSGRQFSNSRSEMNVSTLELGDSALYLCASSFGQNTGELFFGEGSRLTVL.

V is TRBV6-5 and J is TRBJ1-2; D unclear. Germline V gene lookup returns CDR1 MNHEY and CDR2 SVGAGI. V lost 2 bases, J lost 4 bases, and 11 bases lay in between. The CDR3 runs 14 residues. The CDR3: CASSYGQPTYGYTF. The CDR3 region has the DNA TGTGCCAGCAGTTACGGGCAACCGACCTATGGCTACACCTTC.

V is TRBV6-5 and J is TRBJ2-7; TRBD2 agrees at 7 bases. The ends lost 2 bases at V and 3 bases at J; junction bases unmatched: 10. Per germline, CDR1 MNHEY and CDR2 SVGAGI. This CDR3 is built from 16 residues. CDR3 sequence (DNA): TGTGCCAGCAGTTACCCCCGCGGGGGAACTCTCTACGAGCAGTACTTC. It translates to CASSYPRGGTLYEQYF.

V usage is TRBV27 and J usage is TRBJ1-6; D remains unclear. V was cut by 10 bases and J by 0 bases, with 16 bases left in between. The germline CDR1 and CDR2 sequences are MNHEY and SMNVEV (reference sequence). This CDR3 region has 16 residues. CDR3 coding DNA: TGTGCCACCACCGGGTCGGCGAGCTCCTATAATTCACCCCTCCACTTT. It yields the protein CATTGSASSYNSPLHF.

This clone was seen a few times. This rearrangement joins TRBV5-1 to TRBJ1-5, with TRBD1 identical over 9 bases. The CDR3 has 14 amino acids. Germline CDR1 is SGHRS and CDR2 is YFSETQ. V trimming: 4 bases; J trimming: 4 bases; junction bases outside the gene matches: 3. The CDR3 DNA sequence: TGCGCCAGCAGCCCCGGGACAGGGAATCAGCCCCAGCATTTT. Translating gives CASSPGTGNQPQHF.

This chain joins TRBV28 and TRBJ1-1; 8 bases are shared with TRBD1. Germline V gives CDR1 MDHEN, CDR2 SYDVKM. V gave up 5 bases and J gave up 0 bases; unmatched junction bases: 11. The CDR3 runs to 17 residues. The CDR3: CASSKTGGKFMNTEAFF. CDR3 DNA: TGTGCCAGCAGTAAAACAGGGGGAAAGTTCATGAACACTGAAGCTTTCTTT.

A single count supports this clone. The J gene is TRBJ2-4, the V gene TRBV4-1, with D unclear. The CDR3 runs 12 residues. Trimming stripped 0 bases from V and 8 bases from J, with 5 bases between. Germline CDR1 is MGHRA and CDR2 is YSYEKL. CDR3 region: CASSQDSHIQYF. Here the CDR3 DNA reads TGCGCCAGCAGCCAAGATAGCCACATTCAGTACTTC.

This rearrangement joins TRBV6-5 to TRBJ2-2; 7 positions agree with TRBD2. Germline CDR1 is MNHEY and CDR2 is SVGAGI. This CDR3 has 16 residues. V dropped 2 bases and J dropped 3; count of bases not matched to a gene: 6. The CDR3 coding sequence is TGTGCCAGCAGTTACGGGCGGGGAGGGCACACCGGGGAGCTGTTTTTT. This codes for CASSYGRGGHTGELFF.